The 4 T cell receptor beta chains below all came from one sample that was sequenced in a study. TCRdb re-called the 5' RACE reads with MiXCR, one entry per CDR3 protein. The sample yields about 64,000 distinct CDR3 sequences, about 22% seen once. What was sequenced was memory CD4+ T cells sorted from a lymph node. Sample subset: memory CD4+ T cells, CD4+CD45RO+CD25-. The origin of the receptors is a female donor with breast cancer.

This clonotype was observed many times. CDR3 in DNA: TGTGCCAGCTCACCACCCCGGGAGATGTTTGCCCTCCACTTT. Translation gives CASSPPREMFALHF. The gene calls are TRBV18 and TRBJ1-6; D is ambiguous. The CDR3 runs 14 residues. Germline values: CDR1 KGHSH, CDR2 LQKENI. V gave up 0 bases and J gave up 14 bases, with 14 bases separating them.

This chain connects TRBV28 to TRBJ2-1, with D possibly being TRBD1 (5 bases). The CDR3 sequence is 15 residues long. CDR1 and CDR2 (germline): MDHEN, SYDVKM. The V end was cut by 5 bases, the J end by 5 bases, with 16 bases between. The CDR3: CASSPVRAGNNEQFF. As DNA, the CDR3 is TGTGCCAGCAGTCCGGTCAGGGCTGGAAACAATGAGCAGTTCTTC.

This clonotype was recorded many times. V usage is TRBV5-1 and J usage is TRBJ1-1, with D unresolved. V was pared by 0 bases and J by 3 bases, with 9 bases between. The length of the CDR3 is 14 residues. From germline, CDR1 is SGHRS and CDR2 YFSETQ. The CDR3 sequence: CASSLAGQDTEAFF. The CDR3 bases are TGCGCCAGCAGCTTGGCAGGTCAGGACACTGAAGCTTTCTTT. Using reference TRBV5-1 and TRBJ1-1 for the parts outside the CDR3, the full variable domain is KAGVTQTPRYLIKTRGQQVTLSCSPISGHRSVSWYQQTPGQGLQFLFEYFSETQRNKGNFPGRFSGRQFSNSRSEMNVSTLELGDSALYLCASSLAGQDTEAFFGQGTRLTVV.

This chain uses TRBV4-3 with TRBJ1-1, with 8 bases identical to TRBD1. Trimming at V came to 4 bases and at J to 6 bases, leaving 4 bases not matched to a gene. Germline V gene lookup returns CDR1 LGHNA and CDR2 YSLEER. There are 13 residues in the CDR3. The DNA for the CDR3 is TGCGCCAGCAGCCCGGGACAGGTGGCTGAAGCTTTCTTT. This sequence encodes CASSPGQVAEAFF.